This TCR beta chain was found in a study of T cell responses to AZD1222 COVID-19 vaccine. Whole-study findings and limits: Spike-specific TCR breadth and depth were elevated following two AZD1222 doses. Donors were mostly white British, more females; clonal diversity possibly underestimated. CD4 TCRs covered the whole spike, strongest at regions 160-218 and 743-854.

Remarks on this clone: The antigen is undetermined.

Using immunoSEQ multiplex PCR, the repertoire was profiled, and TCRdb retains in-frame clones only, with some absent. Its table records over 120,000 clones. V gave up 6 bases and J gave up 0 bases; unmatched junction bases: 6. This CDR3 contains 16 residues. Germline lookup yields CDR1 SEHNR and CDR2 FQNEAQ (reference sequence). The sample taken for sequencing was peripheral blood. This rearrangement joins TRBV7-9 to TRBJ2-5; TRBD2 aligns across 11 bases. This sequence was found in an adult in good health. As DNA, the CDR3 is TGTGCCAGCAGTCGACCTAGCGGGGGGTACCAAGAGACCCAGTACTTC. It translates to CASSRPSGGYQETQYF.